One sample yielded the 15 T cell receptor beta chains listed below, sequenced in a study of technical replicates of blood from a handful of donors. Profiled with immunoSEQ multiplex PCR; TCRdb holds only in-frame clones, not every one. The data hold about 91,000 clones, with under 95% observed a single time. The sequenced sample consisted of T cells isolated from PBMCs. The origin of the receptors is a human donor in good health.

To note about this clone: At one boundary the junction diverges from the germline segment, which might be a read error. The chain is built from TRBV19 and TRBJ1-2; no firm D call. The CDR3 loop spans 11 amino acids. In germline, CDR1 is LNHDA, CDR2 SQIVND (reference sequence). The CDR3 is CASSIGGVIDF. CDR3 DNA sequence: TGTGCCAGTAGTATAGGGGGAGTAATAGACTTC.

V and J are TRBV6-5 and TRBJ2-7; D is ambiguous. V was cut by 0 bases and J by 3 bases, with 12 bases left in between. The CDR3 extends over 15 amino acids. Germline CDR1 reads MNHEY; CDR2 reads SVGAGI. CDR3 in DNA: TGTGCCAGCAGTTACTCGATTCCCAGACTCTACGAGCAGTACTTC. It yields the protein CASSYSIPRLYEQYF.

The chain couples TRBV30 to TRBJ2-1; TRBD2 agrees at 10 bases. The V gene end was trimmed by 4 bases and the J gene end by 8 bases; junction bases not matched to a gene: 2. CDR1 is GTSNPN and CDR2 is SVGIG in the germline V gene (reference sequence). The CDR3 runs to 12 residues. The CDR3 DNA follows: TGTGCCTGGACTAGCGGGGGCTATGAGCAGTTCTTC. It encodes CAWTSGGYEQFF. The complete variable domain, with remaining parts taken from reference TRBV30 and TRBJ2-1, reads SQTIHQWPATLVQPVGSPLSLECTVEGTSNPNLYWYRQAAGRGLQLLFYSVGIGQISSEVPQNLSASRPQDRQFILSSKKLLLSDSGFYLCAWTSGGYEQFFGPGTRLTVL.

This clone was counted a single time. The chain combines TRBV9 with TRBJ2-1; D might be TRBD2 (5 bases). The CDR3 totals 13 residues. The germline CDR1 and CDR2 sequences are SGDLS and YYNGEE. Trimming cost V 7 bases and J 1 base, with 9 bases left between them. The CDR3, as DNA: TGTGCCAGCGCTAGCAGTTCCTACAATGAGCAGTTCTTC. Amino acids: CASASSSYNEQFF.

This chain links TRBV29-1 with TRBJ2-7; D is perhaps TRBD2 (5 bases). The V end lost 2 bases, the J end lost 9 bases, and 17 bases lay between the germline ends. Germline values: CDR1 SQVTM, CDR2 ANQGSEA. The CDR3 extends over 13 amino acids. The CDR3 here is CSVEHKNGRGQYF. Here the CDR3 DNA reads TGCAGCGTTGAACATAAAAACGGACGGGGGCAGTACTTC.

The chain recombines TRBV7-9 with TRBJ2-5; no reliable D call. Trimming stripped 4 bases from V and 13 bases from J, with 13 bases between. This CDR3 has 11 amino acids. Germline CDR1 and CDR2: SEHNR and FQNEAQ (reference sequence). In nucleotides, the CDR3 is TGTGCCAGCAGCTCCCTCCTACCCCGGTACTTC. Encoded protein: CASSSLLPRYF.

The chain couples TRBV6-1 to TRBJ2-5, with TRBD1 as a possible D gene (5 bases). This CDR3 has 16 residues. V lost 3 bases and J 5 bases, leaving 19 bases between the germline ends. The germline gives CDR1 MNHNS, CDR2 SASEGT. The CDR3 loop reads CASSDFTDTERETQYF. The CDR3 DNA is TGTGCCAGCAGTGATTTTACGGACACCGAAAGGGAGACCCAGTACTTC.

Only one count was recorded for this clone. The chain is built from TRBV7-9 and TRBJ2-7, with 10 bases identical to TRBD2. Germline V gene sequence: CDR1 SEHNR, CDR2 FQNEAQ (reference sequence). The CDR3 loop spans 18 amino acids. The trim removed 5 bases at V and 7 bases at J, leaving 20 bases unmatched. The CDR3 here is CASSQPGQPGLASQEQYF. The CDR3 bases are TGTGCCAGCAGCCAGCCAGGACAGCCGGGACTAGCGTCACAAGAGCAGTACTTC.

The chain employs TRBV9 and TRBJ2-5; TRBD2 matches at 10 bases. Germline V gene lookup returns CDR1 SGDLS and CDR2 YYNGEE. The CDR3 covers 16 residues. V gave up 4 bases and J gave up 1 base; unmatched junction bases: 7. The CDR3 DNA reads as TGTGCCAGCAGCCCGAGACTAGCGGGTATCCAAGAGACCCAGTACTTC. Encoded protein: CASSPRLAGIQETQYF.

V and J are TRBV28 and TRBJ1-5, with a possible D match to TRBD1 (6 bases). V was shortened by 6 bases and J by 6 bases, with 21 bases between the two germline ends. CDR3 length equals 16 residues. Germline CDR1 MDHEN, CDR2 SYDVKM. In nucleotides, the CDR3 is TGTGCCAGCAGCCGCGCCCTGGGCGGGGGGCGTCAGCCCCAGCATTTT. Translating gives CASSRALGGGRQPQHF.

The V call is TRBV7-6, the J call TRBJ2-2; TRBD2 matches at 8 bases. V was pared by 5 bases and J by 3 bases, with 8 bases of the junction left unmatched. The germline CDR1 and CDR2 sequences are SGHVS and FNYEAQ. The CDR3 sequence is 16 residues long. CDR3: CASSPEAGADTGELFF. The CDR3 DNA reads as TGTGCCAGCAGCCCAGAAGCGGGAGCAGACACCGGGGAGCTGTTTTTT.

The rearrangement links TRBV11-1 to TRBJ2-7, with a weak D call TRBD1 (6 bases). The CDR3 sequence is 18 residues long. Germline V gene data show CDR1 as SGHAT and CDR2 as FQDESV (reference sequence). Trimming shortened V by 2 bases and J by 3 bases, and 23 bases separated the two germline ends. CDR3 in DNA: TGTGCCAGCAGCTTACCATCAGGGGCCAGACCCAAGTTCTACGAGCAGTACTTC. Translated, it gives CASSLPSGARPKFYEQYF.

The CDR3 nucleotides read TGCGCCAGCAGCTTGGGCGGGGTCGTGTTCACTGAAGCTTTCTTT. Residues: CASSLGGVVFTEAFF. The chain links TRBV5-1 to TRBJ1-1, with no clear D. Germline V CDR1 and CDR2: SGHRS, YFSETQ. V lost 0 bases to trimming and J lost 4 bases, with 13 bases between them. The CDR3 covers 15 residues. The variable domain in full, with the rest retrieved from reference TRBV5-1 and TRBJ1-1, is KAGVTQTPRYLIKTRGQQVTLSCSPISGHRSVSWYQQTPGQGLQFLFEYFSETQRNKGNFPGRFSGRQFSNSRSEMNVSTLELGDSALYLCASSLGGVVFTEAFFGQGTRLTVV.

The chain links TRBV27 to TRBJ2-1; 9 bases fit TRBD2. From germline, CDR1 is MNHEY and CDR2 SMNVEV (reference sequence). Trimming removed 5 bases from V and 1 base from J; junction bases left unmatched: 3. The CDR3 loop spans 15 amino acids. The chain's CDR3 is CASSVAGESYNEQFF. CDR3 DNA: TGTGCCAGCAGTGTAGCGGGGGAATCCTACAATGAGCAGTTCTTC.

The gene calls are TRBV2 and TRBJ2-7, with 7 bases fitting TRBD2. The CDR3 totals 16 residues. CDR1 and CDR2 from the germline V gene are SNHLY and FYNNEI. Germline trimming cut 7 bases from V and 2 bases from J; bases unmatched to any gene: 14. CDR3 amino acids: CASMRGFAEQAYEQYF. The CDR3 coding sequence is TGTGCCAGCATGCGGGGGTTTGCGGAACAAGCCTACGAGCAGTACTTC.